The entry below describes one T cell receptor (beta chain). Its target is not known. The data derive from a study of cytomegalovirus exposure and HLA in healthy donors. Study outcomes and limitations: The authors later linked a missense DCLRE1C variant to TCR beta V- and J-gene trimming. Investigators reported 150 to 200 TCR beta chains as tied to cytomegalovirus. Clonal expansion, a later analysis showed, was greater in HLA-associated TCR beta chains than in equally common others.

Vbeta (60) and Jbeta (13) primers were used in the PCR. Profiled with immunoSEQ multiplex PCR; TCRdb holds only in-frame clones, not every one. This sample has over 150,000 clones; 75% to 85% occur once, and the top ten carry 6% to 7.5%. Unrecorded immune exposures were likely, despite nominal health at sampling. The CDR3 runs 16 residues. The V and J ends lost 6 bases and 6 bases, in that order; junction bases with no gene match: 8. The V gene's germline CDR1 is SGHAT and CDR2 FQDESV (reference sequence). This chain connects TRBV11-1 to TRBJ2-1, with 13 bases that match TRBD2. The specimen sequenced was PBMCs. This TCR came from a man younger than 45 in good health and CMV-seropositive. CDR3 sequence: CASRRYGLAGVNEQFF. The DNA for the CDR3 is TGTGCCAGCAGGCGTTACGGACTAGCGGGAGTCAATGAGCAGTTCTTC.